This T cell receptor (beta chain) was found in a study of blood T cells in healthy people across ages (dated by TCRdb to the mid-2010s). General notes on the study: In model experiments, template switching captured roughly one uniquely barcoded TCR beta cDNA molecule for every two T cells. Donors of different ages were randomly distributed across sequencing lanes to avoid experimental bias. The study analyzed two additional independent replicas of 1 million unique cDNA reads from the same blood draw for two donors, one aged 18 to 29 and one aged 80 or older. Age-related changes in TCR beta repertoire diversity were measured in the study by deep sequencing normalized with unique cDNA molecular identifiers. Donors were grouped into four age groups: young (average 16 years), middle-aged (around 39), aged (about 59) and long-lived (around 80). The investigation overall reported the following: Donor CMV infection status was unknown, potentially confounding age-related changes in expanded clonotypes. Bulk unsorted PBMC profiling prevented conclusive comparison of naive and antigen-experienced compartments. Estimates of total diversity based on one million sequenced T cells were regarded as lower bounds and as underestimates. As age increased, observed TCR beta diversity per million T cells dropped in a roughly linear way, and a significant reduction was already evident by age 40. There was a strong correlation between observed TCR beta diversity and the percentage of naive T cells measured by flow cytometry. The long-lived group showed more naive CD4+ T cells, fewer expanded clones and increased TCR diversity than the aged group, suggesting age selection.

The roughly 39 donors, aged 6 to 90 years, were systemically healthy Caucasian individuals from Russia. Each donor gave around 9 milliliters of peripheral blood, collected into EDTA-treated Vacutainer tubes. Ficoll-Paque density-gradient centrifugation was used to isolate PBMCs, with at least 7 million per sample. Total RNA, at least 5 micrograms per sample, was extracted from PBMCs with Trizol reagent. For every donor, an aliquot of PBMCs went through flow cytometry to measure the percentages of naive CD45RAhigh/CD27high T cells. On this clonotype: Its binding antigen is unknown. Base qualities were left out, and no much larger clone turns up one base away.

The germline ends are 10 bases apart after V is trimmed by 4 bases and J by 6 bases. The CDR3 has 13 amino acids, counting the end cysteine and phenylalanine. Only the CDR3 part of the read is kept: 39 bases, read in frame from the first base. The CDR1 and CDR2 encoded by the germline V gene (reference sequence) are MNHEY and SMNVEV. The protocol used for the library was 5' RACE. The sequencer listed for this sample is Illumina HiSeq 2500. The second PCR ran for roughly 7 to 12 cycles and used a J-beta primer mix along with a sample-barcoded 5' primer. Each TCR beta cDNA molecule received a unique molecular identifier from a template-switch 5' adaptor carrying 12 random nucleotides. Each sample yielded at least 2.5 million CDR3-containing paired-end reads. All of the RNA was converted into first-strand cDNA using the Mint cDNA synthesis kit, with a TRBC-specific oligonucleotide serving as the primer. Following uracil-DNA glycosylase treatment, a first 18-cycle PCR with universal primers M1SS and BC2_uni_R was performed on all cDNA. Per the authors' processing: For normalization, 1 million high-quality reads, each with a distinct molecular identifier, were randomly selected from each sample. Instead of being binned into consensus sequences, reads that shared molecular identifiers were thrown out. CDR3 identification, clonotype clustering and error correction used MiTCR with a Q25 quality threshold and the strictest error-elimination algorithm. A nonparametric unseen species model with Euler transformation was used to estimate lower-bound total TCR beta diversity. TCRdb reran the public reads through fastp at Q25 and MiXCR, keeping productive beta chains. Duplicate CDR3 protein sequences are folded into a single record with the most common DNA and genes. TCRdb, not the authors, supplied the V and J calls. The sample table holds over 1.5 million distinct CDR3 sequences, of which roughly 50% were seen once. Over 2% of the sample goes to the ten largest clones.

The TCR originated in a woman in her thirties or forties in good health. The sequence links TRBV27 to TRBJ2-4; the best D guess is TRBD1, with 6 bases matching. The source material was blood. At the DNA level, the sequence is TGTGCCAGCAGTTGGACAGTAGGAAACATTCAGTACTTC. This codes for CASSWTVGNIQYF.